The present T cell receptor beta chain was sequenced within a study of blood T cell repertoires in COVID-19. About the study: T cells, B-cell-depleted T cells, or PBMCs provided the cDNA or gDNA that served as material.

Methods used by the authors: The authors estimated nucleated cell counts from reference gene primer amplification. The protocol was immunoSEQ multiplex PCR, while the TCRdb copy is restricted to in-frame clones and leaves out a portion. The V and J calls and clone size come from that table; D and trimming were worked out from the DNA. The table lists a few hundred thousand clones, roughly four fifths of them singletons. Germline V gives CDR1 SGHNT, CDR2 YYREEE (reference sequence). V was pared by 0 bases and J by 2 bases, with 6 bases of the junction left unmatched. This CDR3 spans 16 amino acids. The source is a woman under 40 who had recovered from COVID-19. The sequenced material came from peripheral blood. This chain joins TRBV5-4 and TRBJ2-5; 8 nucleotides agree with TRBD2. The CDR3 nucleotides are TGTGCCAGCAGCTTGGGACTAGCGCAAAATCAAGAGACCCAGTACTTC. It codes for CASSLGLAQNQETQYF.